The 5 T cell receptor beta chains given below trace back to one sample, sequenced in a study of spatial heterogeneity in lung cancer. Using its own MiXCR run on the 5' RACE reads, TCRdb lists one record per CDR3 protein. Counted here are about 9,700 distinct CDR3 sequences, 3% to 4.5% occurring once; the ten biggest clones make up approximately 18%. The time point was: blood taken at disease recurrence. The study sequenced unsorted whole RNA from tumor, nontumor lung or frozen PBMC. Sequences were derived from PBMCs, sampled at recurrence. These receptors originate from a female donor with early-stage non-small cell lung cancer.

Remarks on this clonotype: This beta chain is an unintended read in a library built for alpha chains; its size means little. V usage is TRBV20-1 and J usage is TRBJ1-4, with a tentative D call TRBD1 (5 bases). V was clipped by 4 bases and J by 7 bases, with 22 bases between them. Germline values: CDR1 DFQATT, CDR2 SNEGSKA (reference sequence). The CDR3 covers 16 residues. The CDR3 region has the DNA TGCAGTGCTAAAGGGGACTTCGTATCAGGGAGTGAAAAACTGTTTTTT. Amino acid sequence: CSAKGDFVSGSEKLFF.

This clonotype appeared many times. For a library built for alpha chains, this beta chain is a stray read; little rests on its size. The chain links TRBV15 to TRBJ2-5; D is unclear. The CDR3 length is 13 residues. Trimming took off 0 bases at V and 5 bases at J, with 7 bases between the two ends. Germline V gene sequence: CDR1 LNHNV, CDR2 YYDKDF (reference sequence). The CDR3 reads CATSRDRQETQYF. As DNA, the CDR3 is TGTGCCACCAGCAGAGATCGCCAGGAGACCCAGTACTTC. The variable domain in full, completed from reference TRBV15 and TRBJ2-5, reads DAMVIQNPRYQVTQFGKPVTLSCSQTLNHNVMYWYQQKSSQAPKLLFHYYDKDFNNEADTPDNFQSRRPNTSFCFLDIRSPGLGDTAMYLCATSRDRQETQYFGPGTRLLVL.

This clonotype was seen at least ten times. For a library built for alpha chains, this beta chain is a stray read; little rests on its size. The chain combines TRBV21-1 with TRBJ1-5; the listed D gene, TRBD1, was not tested against the DNA. TRBV21-1 counts as a pseudogene. The CDR3 covers 18 residues. CDR3 DNA sequence: TGTGCCAGCAGCAACTCCGGGACAGGGTGTGGTTCTTATCAGCCCCAGCATTTT. This gives the protein CASSNSGTGCGSYQPQHF.

This clonotype has at least ten counts. This beta chain came through as a stray read in a library set up for alpha chains, and its size says little. The rearrangement uses TRBV6-2 or TRBV6-3 and TRBJ2-5; 11 bases map to TRBD1. Per germline, CDR1 MNHEY and CDR2 SVGEGT. This CDR3 comprises 18 residues. V lost 4 bases to trimming and J lost 2 bases; unmatched junction nucleotides: 12. The CDR3 here is CASSSSLDRGRGQETQYF. The CDR3 region has the DNA TGTGCCAGCAGTTCGAGCCTGGACAGGGGGCGAGGTCAAGAGACCCAGTACTTC.

This clonotype is deemed medium-sized. This beta chain was picked up by a library intended for alpha chains and is off target, so its count carries little meaning. The gene calls are TRBV7-2 and TRBJ2-1; 8 bases are shared with TRBD2. The CDR3 spans 17 residues. CDR1 SGHTA and CDR2 FQGNSA come from the germline V gene. Trimming at V came to 4 bases and at J to 1 base, leaving 9 bases not matched to a gene. The CDR3 here is CASSSSRGLGSYNEQFF. CDR3 nucleotides: TGTGCCAGCAGCTCTAGCCGGGGACTAGGTTCCTACAATGAGCAGTTCTTC.